A selection of T cell receptor beta chains follows, all from one sample in a study of breast tumors, draining lymph nodes, adjacent tissues. TCRdb recomputed calls from the multiplex PCR reads with MiXCR, one row per CDR3 protein. There are some 130,000 distinct CDR3 sequences in the sample; about 20% occur only once, and under 3% lies in the top ten. Sequenced sample: axillary lymph node tissue. The receptors were gathered from a female donor with breast cancer. Some clones in this sample may be carry-over from other donors' samples. Each CDR3 is given with its conserved first and last residue. Fields, in order: D gene, V gene, clone size, J gene, CDR3 protein, CDR3 DNA. A D gene is named only where the DNA matches it firmly. Where a row states a size, it is once, few, many or the class of an expanded clone; other rows omit it.

>NA|TRBV20-1|many|TRBJ1-2
CSARDGKGLRGYTF
TGCAGTGCTAGAGATGGGAAGGGGCTAAGGGGCTACACCTTC
>TRBD2|TRBV4-2|many|TRBJ2-2
CASSPSGTNTGELFF
TGTGCCAGCAGCCCTAGCGGGACTAACACCGGGGAGCTGTTTTTT
>TRBD1|TRBV11-3|many|TRBJ2-6
CASSLGTGRSGANVLTF
TGTGCCAGCAGCCTAGGGACAGGGCGCTCTGGGGCCAACGTCCTGACTTTC
>TRBD1|TRBV2|many|TRBJ2-7
CASSEAGQGGRHEQYF
TGTGCCAGCAGTGAAGCGGGACAGGGGGGGAGGCACGAGCAGTACTTC
>TRBD2|TRBV7-8|many|TRBJ2-3
CASSLAKREGTDTQYF
TGTGCCAGCAGCTTAGCTAAGCGGGAGGGCACAGATACGCAGTATTTT
>NA|TRBV7-3|many|TRBJ2-1
CASSQGLDTYNEQFF
TGTGCCAGCAGCCAAGGGCTTGACACCTACAATGAGCAGTTCTTC
>NA|TRBV7-2|many|TRBJ2-2
CASSLNPQGELFF
TGTGCCAGCAGCTTAAACCCCCAGGGGGAGCTGTTTTTT
>TRBD1|TRBV12-3/TRBV12-4|NA|TRBJ1-5
CASSPYVPGTDQPQHF
TGTGCCAGCAGCCCTTATGTGCCTGGGACAGATCAGCCCCAGCATTTT
>TRBD1|TRBV29-1|many|TRBJ2-5
CSGNPGQGKETQYF
TGCAGCGGGAATCCGGGACAGGGTAAAGAGACCCAGTACTTC
>NA|TRBV7-2|many|TRBJ2-3
CASSLALHTDTQYF
TGTGCCAGCAGCTTAGCACTACACACAGATACGCAGTATTTT
>NA|TRBV4-1|NA|TRBJ1-2
CASSQVIVDNPFYGYTF
TGCGCCAGCAGCCAAGTTATAGTGGACAACCCTTTCTATGGCTACACCTTC
>TRBD1|TRBV3-1|many|TRBJ2-2
CASSQLTGGGGELFF
TGTGCCAGCAGCCAACTGACAGGGGGCGGCGGGGAGCTGTTTTTT
>TRBD1|TRBV12-3/TRBV12-4|many|TRBJ1-2
CASGRGTGGYGYTF
TGTGCCAGCGGAAGGGGGACAGGGGGGTATGGCTACACCTTC
>NA|TRBV28|once|TRBJ1-2
CASRGSRQRYGYTF
TGTGCCAGCAGGGGATCGAGACAGCGGTATGGCTACACCTTC
>TRBD1|TRBV20-1|many|TRBJ2-7
CSAPGQENTYEQYF
TGCAGTGCCCCCGGACAGGAGAACACTTACGAGCAGTACTTC
>TRBD2|TRBV7-3|medium-sized|TRBJ2-7
CASSLRAGGEQYF
TGTGCCAGCAGCTTACGAGCGGGAGGGGAGCAGTACTTC
>TRBD2|TRBV7-2|many|TRBJ2-3
CASNLLGLAGGGDTQYF
TGTGCCAGCAACTTACTGGGACTAGCGGGGGGAGGAGATACGCAGTATTTT
>NA|TRBV4-1|many|TRBJ1-5
CASTPQASQGNQPQHF
TGCGCCAGCACCCCACAGGCTTCACAGGGCAATCAGCCCCAGCATTTT
>TRBD2|TRBV5-5|many|TRBJ2-3
CASSLSSGSRTDTQYF
TGTGCCAGCAGCTTATCCAGCGGGAGCCGCACAGATACGCAGTATTTT
>NA|TRBV5-1|few|TRBJ2-5
CASSLISQETQYF
TGCGCCAGCAGCTTGATCAGTCAAGAGACCCAGTACTTC
>NA|TRBV5-4|few|TRBJ1-5
CASSLGGVTNQPQHF
TGTGCCAGCAGCTTGGGGGGGGTTACCAATCAGCCCCAGCATTTT
>NA|TRBV12-3/TRBV12-4|many|TRBJ2-2
CASSPTANTGELFF
TGTGCCAGCAGTCCAACAGCGAACACCGGGGAGCTGTTTTTT
>TRBD1|TRBV29-1|many|TRBJ2-7
CSVGQGGALEQYF
TGCAGCGTTGGACAGGGTGGTGCCCTCGAGCAGTACTTC
>TRBD1|TRBV5-5|many|TRBJ2-3
CASSAPGRGRDTQYF
TGTGCCAGCAGCGCCCCCGGCAGGGGGCGGGATACGCAGTATTTT
>NA|TRBV12-3/TRBV12-4|many|TRBJ2-1
CASSSQGPYNEQFF
TGTGCCAGCAGCTCCCAGGGGCCCTACAATGAGCAGTTCTTC
>NA|TRBV7-2|many|TRBJ2-7
CASSVTSFYEQYF
TGTGCCAGCAGCGTCACTAGTTTCTACGAGCAGTACTTC
>TRBD2|TRBV20-1|many|TRBJ2-5
CSATRLAGEETQYF
TGCAGTGCTACCAGACTAGCGGGAGAAGAGACCCAGTACTTC
>NA|TRBV12-3/TRBV12-4|many|TRBJ1-2
CASSPGWGSHDLYGYTF
TGTGCCAGCAGTCCAGGTTGGGGCAGTCATGACTTATATGGCTACACCTTC
>TRBD2|TRBV28|NA|TRBJ2-7
CASSRILAGGKAYEQYF
TGTGCCAGCAGTCGGATCCTAGCGGGAGGGAAAGCCTACGAGCAGTACTTC
>NA|TRBV11-2|many|TRBJ2-7
CASSHRGDEQYF
TGTGCCAGCAGCCATAGGGGGGACGAGCAGTACTTC
>NA|TRBV10-1|many|TRBJ2-3
CASSRRVTDTQYF
TGCGCCAGCAGTCGGAGAGTCACAGATACGCAGTATTTT
>NA|TRBV4-2|NA|TRBJ1-6
CASNQDFQAVNSPLHF
TGTGCCAGCAACCAAGATTTTCAGGCCGTTAATTCACCCCTCCACTTT
>TRBD2|TRBV6-1|many|TRBJ2-5
CASTRAGGSETQYF
TGTGCCAGCACGCGTGCGGGAGGGTCAGAGACCCAGTACTTC
>NA|TRBV10-1|many|TRBJ2-2
CASQGQGNTGELFF
TGCGCCAGTCAAGGTCAGGGGAACACCGGGGAGCTGTTTTTT
>TRBD1|TRBV5-6|many|TRBJ2-7
CASSRQGAVTEQYF
TGTGCCAGCAGCCGGCAGGGGGCGGTAACCGAGCAGTACTTC
>NA|TRBV20-1|once|TRBJ1-6
CSARVRQVQNSPLHF
TGCAGTGCTAGAGTACGACAGGTGCAGAATTCACCCCTCCACTTT
>NA|TRBV6-1|many|TRBJ2-7
CASIKAATYEQYF
TGTGCCAGCATCAAGGCCGCAACCTACGAGCAGTACTTC
>NA|TRBV7-2|many|TRBJ1-6
CASSLPPIGSPLHF
TGTGCCAGCAGCTTACCCCCAATTGGTTCACCCCTCCACTTT
>NA|TRBV19|many|TRBJ1-4
CASRSRSGGPTNEKLFF
TGTGCCAGTAGATCTCGGTCGGGGGGGCCGACTAATGAAAAACTGTTTTTT
>NA|TRBV5-1|many|TRBJ2-7
CASSPGTYSYEQYF
TGCGCCAGCAGCCCCGGGACCTATTCCTACGAGCAGTACTTC
>NA|TRBV20-1|many|TRBJ1-5
CSSDGKGNQPQHF
TGCAGTTCGGACGGGAAGGGCAATCAGCCCCAGCATTTT
>NA|TRBV15|many|TRBJ1-4
CATSRDDKTNEKLFF
TGTGCCACCAGCAGAGATGATAAAACTAATGAAAAACTGTTTTTT
>NA|TRBV6-9|many|TRBJ2-1
CASSWKGGPYNEQFF
TGTGCCAGCAGTTGGAAAGGGGGGCCGTACAATGAGCAGTTCTTC
>NA|TRBV7-2|many|TRBJ2-1
CASSSSGYPLNEQFF
TGTGCCAGCAGCAGTAGCGGCTATCCCCTCAATGAGCAGTTCTTC
>NA|TRBV20-1|many|TRBJ1-5
CSAKSPGRQPQHF
TGCAGTGCCAAAAGCCCCGGCAGGCAGCCCCAGCATTTT
>NA|TRBV6-4|many|TRBJ2-3
CASSAEAGWSYDTQYF
TGTGCCAGCAGTGCCGAAGCAGGGTGGTCCTATGATACGCAGTATTTT
>TRBD1|TRBV12-3/TRBV12-4|NA|TRBJ1-1
CASSPTGGNTEAFF
TGTGCCAGCAGTCCGACAGGGGGGAACACTGAAGCTTTCTTT
>TRBD1|TRBV28|NA|TRBJ2-2
CASSSADRSGELFF
TGTGCCAGCAGTTCCGCGGACAGGTCCGGGGAGCTGTTTTTT
>NA|TRBV9|many|TRBJ2-3
CASSVELNTDTQYF
TGTGCCAGCAGCGTAGAACTAAACACAGATACGCAGTATTTT
>NA|TRBV9|many|TRBJ2-7
CASSVAGDGTYEQYF
TGTGCCAGCAGCGTAGCCGGGGACGGCACCTACGAGCAGTACTTC
>NA|TRBV19|few|TRBJ1-2
CASSDRALYYGYTF
TGTGCCAGTAGTGACCGGGCTCTCTACTATGGCTACACCTTC
>TRBD2|TRBV30|many|TRBJ2-1
CAWEGRGDNEQFF
TGTGCCTGGGAGGGGCGGGGGGACAATGAGCAGTTCTTC
>NA|TRBV7-9|many|TRBJ2-7
CASSLGWAYEQYF
TGTGCCAGCAGCTTAGGGTGGGCTTACGAGCAGTACTTC
>TRBD2|TRBV27|many|TRBJ2-5
CASSSASGFQETQYF
TGTGCCAGCAGTTCGGCTAGCGGGTTTCAAGAGACCCAGTACTTC
>NA|TRBV5-1|NA|TRBJ2-1
CASSLAGGGHNEQFF
TGCGCCAGCAGCTTGGCGGGAGGGGGCCACAATGAGCAGTTCTTC
>TRBD2|TRBV5-1|many|TRBJ2-7
CASSLSSGSSYEQYF
TGCGCCAGCAGCTTGAGTAGCGGGAGCTCCTACGAGCAGTACTTC
>TRBD1|TRBV7-8|medium-sized|TRBJ1-2
CASSGQTGGYGYTF
TGTGCCAGCAGCGGACAGACAGGGGGCTATGGCTACACCTTC